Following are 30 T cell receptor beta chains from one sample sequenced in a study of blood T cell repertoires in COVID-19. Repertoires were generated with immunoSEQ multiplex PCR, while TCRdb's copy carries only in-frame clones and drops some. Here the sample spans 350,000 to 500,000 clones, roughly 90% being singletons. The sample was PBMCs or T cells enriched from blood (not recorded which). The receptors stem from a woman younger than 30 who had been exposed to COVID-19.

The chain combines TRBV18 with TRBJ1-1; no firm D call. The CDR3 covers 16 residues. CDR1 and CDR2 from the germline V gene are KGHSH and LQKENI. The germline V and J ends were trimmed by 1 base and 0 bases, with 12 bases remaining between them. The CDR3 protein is CASSPRRKPMNTEAFF. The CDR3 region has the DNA TGTGCCAGCTCACCACGGCGGAAACCAATGAACACTGAAGCTTTCTTT.

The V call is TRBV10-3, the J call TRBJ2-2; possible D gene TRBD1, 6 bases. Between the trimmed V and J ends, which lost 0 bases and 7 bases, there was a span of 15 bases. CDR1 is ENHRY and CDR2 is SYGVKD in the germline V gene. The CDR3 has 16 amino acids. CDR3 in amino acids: CAISESVGRQVGELFF. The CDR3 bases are TGTGCCATCAGTGAGTCGGTTGGGAGACAGGTCGGGGAGCTGTTTTTT.

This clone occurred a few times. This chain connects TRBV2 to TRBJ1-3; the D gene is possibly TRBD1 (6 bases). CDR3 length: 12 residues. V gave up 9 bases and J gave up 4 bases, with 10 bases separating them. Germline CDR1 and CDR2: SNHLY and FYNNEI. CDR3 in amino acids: CARRGQGNTIYF. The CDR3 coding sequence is TGTGCCAGGAGGGGACAAGGAAACACCATATATTTT.

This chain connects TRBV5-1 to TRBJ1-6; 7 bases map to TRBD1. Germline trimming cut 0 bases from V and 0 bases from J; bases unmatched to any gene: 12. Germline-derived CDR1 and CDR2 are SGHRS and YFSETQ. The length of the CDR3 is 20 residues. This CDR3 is CASSLVAQGRLSSYNSPLHF. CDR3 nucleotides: TGCGCCAGCAGCTTGGTGGCACAGGGGCGCCTAAGCTCCTATAATTCACCCCTCCACTTT.

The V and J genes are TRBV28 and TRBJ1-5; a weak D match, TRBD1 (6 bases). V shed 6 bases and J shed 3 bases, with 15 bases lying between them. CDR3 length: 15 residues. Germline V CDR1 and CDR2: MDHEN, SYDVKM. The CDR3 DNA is TGTGCCAGCAGGACCCTGACAGGTCACAATCAGCCCCAGCATTTT. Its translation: CASRTLTGHNQPQHF.

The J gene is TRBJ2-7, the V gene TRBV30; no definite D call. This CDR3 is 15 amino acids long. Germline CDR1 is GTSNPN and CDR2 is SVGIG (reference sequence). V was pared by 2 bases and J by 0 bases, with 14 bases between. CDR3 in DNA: TGTGCCTGGAGTCCTTTTTGGGCAGACTCCTACGAGCAGTACTTC. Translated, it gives CAWSPFWADSYEQYF.

CDR3 sequence: CASSLGGGGPSTEQYF. DNA of the CDR3: TGTGCCAGCAGCTTAGGTGGGGGGGGCCCTTCGACCGAGCAGTACTTC. J is TRBJ2-7 and V is TRBV7-6; the D gene is possibly TRBD2 (7 bases). Germline assignment: CDR1 SGHVS and CDR2 FNYEAQ. V was pared by 1 base and J by 6 bases, with 19 bases between. The CDR3 is 16 amino acids.

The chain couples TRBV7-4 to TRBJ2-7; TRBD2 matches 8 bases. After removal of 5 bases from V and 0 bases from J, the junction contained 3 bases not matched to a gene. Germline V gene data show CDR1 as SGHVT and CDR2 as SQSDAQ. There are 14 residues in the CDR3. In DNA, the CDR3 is TGTGCCAGCAGCGATCTAGCGGGCTCCTACGAGCAGTACTTC. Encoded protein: CASSDLAGSYEQYF.

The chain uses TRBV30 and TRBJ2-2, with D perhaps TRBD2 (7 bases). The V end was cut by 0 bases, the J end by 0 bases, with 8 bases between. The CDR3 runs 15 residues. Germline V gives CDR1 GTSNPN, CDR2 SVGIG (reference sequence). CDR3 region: CAWSVGGANTGELFF. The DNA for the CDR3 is TGTGCCTGGAGTGTAGGGGGGGCGAACACCGGGGAGCTGTTTTTT.

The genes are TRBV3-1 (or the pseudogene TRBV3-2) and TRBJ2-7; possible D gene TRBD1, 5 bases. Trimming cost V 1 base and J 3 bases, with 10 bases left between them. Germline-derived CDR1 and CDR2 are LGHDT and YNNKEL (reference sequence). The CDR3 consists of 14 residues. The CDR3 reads CASSQGAGIYEQYF. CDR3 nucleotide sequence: TGTGCCAGCAGCCAAGGAGCAGGGATCTACGAGCAGTACTTC.

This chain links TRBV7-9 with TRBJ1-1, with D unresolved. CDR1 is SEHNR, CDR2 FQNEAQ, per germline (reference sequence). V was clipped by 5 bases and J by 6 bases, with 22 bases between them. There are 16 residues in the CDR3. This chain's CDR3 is CASSPYTGPLSAEAFF. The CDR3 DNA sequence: TGTGCCAGCAGCCCTTATACGGGCCCTCTTAGCGCTGAAGCTTTCTTT.

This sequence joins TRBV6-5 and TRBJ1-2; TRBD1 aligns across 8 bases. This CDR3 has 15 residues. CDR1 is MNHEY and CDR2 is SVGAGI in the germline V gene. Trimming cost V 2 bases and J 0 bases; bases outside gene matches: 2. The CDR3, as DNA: TGTGCCAGCAGTTACCAGGGGGCAGCTAACTATGGCTACACCTTC. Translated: CASSYQGAANYGYTF.

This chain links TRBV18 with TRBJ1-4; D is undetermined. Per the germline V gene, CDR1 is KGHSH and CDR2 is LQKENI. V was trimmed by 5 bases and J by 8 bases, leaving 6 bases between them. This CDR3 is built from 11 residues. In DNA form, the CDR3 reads TGTGCCAGCTCAGCGGCAGAAAAACTGTTTTTT. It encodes CASSAAEKLFF.

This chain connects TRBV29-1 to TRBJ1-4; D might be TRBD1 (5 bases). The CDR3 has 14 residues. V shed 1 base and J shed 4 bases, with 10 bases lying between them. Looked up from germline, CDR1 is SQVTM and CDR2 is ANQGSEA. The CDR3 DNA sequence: TGCAGCGTTGAAGGATCCAGGGATAATGAAAAACTGTTTTTT. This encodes CSVEGSRDNEKLFF.

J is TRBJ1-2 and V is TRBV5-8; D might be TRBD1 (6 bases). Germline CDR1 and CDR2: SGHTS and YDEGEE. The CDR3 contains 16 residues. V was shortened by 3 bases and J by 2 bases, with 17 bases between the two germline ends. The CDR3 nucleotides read TGTGCCAGCAGCTACCGTTTGACAGGTGTCAACTATGGCTACACCTTC. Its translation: CASSYRLTGVNYGYTF.

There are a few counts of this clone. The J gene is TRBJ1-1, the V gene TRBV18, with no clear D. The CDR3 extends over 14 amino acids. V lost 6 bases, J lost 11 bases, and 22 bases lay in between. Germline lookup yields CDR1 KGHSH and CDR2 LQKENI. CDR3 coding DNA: TGTGCCAGCTCTCCCAATAATCTGGAGCCCGAGGCTTTCTTT. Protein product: CASSPNNLEPEAFF. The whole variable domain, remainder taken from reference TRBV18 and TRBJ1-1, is NAGVMQNPRHLVRRRGQEARLRCSPMKGHSHVYWYRQLPEEGLKFMVYLQKENIIDESGMPKERFSAEFPKEGPSILRIQQVVRGDSAAYFCASSPNNLEPEAFFGQGTRLTVV.

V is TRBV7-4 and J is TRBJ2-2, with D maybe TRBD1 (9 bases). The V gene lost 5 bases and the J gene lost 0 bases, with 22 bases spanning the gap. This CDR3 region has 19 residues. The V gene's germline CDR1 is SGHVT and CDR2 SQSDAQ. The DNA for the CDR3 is TGTGCCAGCAGCCTCCGGGGGGGACAGGGCCATGCGAACACCGGGGAGCTGTTTTTT. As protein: CASSLRGGQGHANTGELFF. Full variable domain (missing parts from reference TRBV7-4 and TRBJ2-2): GAGVSQSPRYKVAKRGRDVALRCDSISGHVTLYWYRQTLGQGSEVLTYSQSDAQRDKSGRPSGRFSAERPERSVSTLKIQRTEQGDSAVYLCASSLRGGQGHANTGELFFGEGSRLTVL.

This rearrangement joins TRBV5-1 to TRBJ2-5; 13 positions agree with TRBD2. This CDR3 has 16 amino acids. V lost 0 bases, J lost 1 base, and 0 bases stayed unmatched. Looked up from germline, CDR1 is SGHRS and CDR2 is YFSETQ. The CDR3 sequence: CASSLGTSGSQETQYF. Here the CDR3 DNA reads TGCGCCAGCAGCTTGGGGACTAGCGGGAGCCAAGAGACCCAGTACTTC.

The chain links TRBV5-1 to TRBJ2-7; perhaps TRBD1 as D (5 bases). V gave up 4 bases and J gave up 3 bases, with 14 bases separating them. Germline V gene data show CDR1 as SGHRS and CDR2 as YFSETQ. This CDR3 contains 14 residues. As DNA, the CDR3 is TGCGCCAGCAGCCCCCGACAGCTAGACTACGAGCAGTACTTC. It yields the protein CASSPRQLDYEQYF.

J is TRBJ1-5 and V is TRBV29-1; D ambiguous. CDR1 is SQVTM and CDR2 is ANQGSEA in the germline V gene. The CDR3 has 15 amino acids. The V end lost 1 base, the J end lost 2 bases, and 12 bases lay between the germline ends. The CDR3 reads CSVEGPGGGNQPQHF. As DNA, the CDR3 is TGCAGCGTTGAAGGGCCCGGTGGAGGCAATCAGCCCCAGCATTTT.

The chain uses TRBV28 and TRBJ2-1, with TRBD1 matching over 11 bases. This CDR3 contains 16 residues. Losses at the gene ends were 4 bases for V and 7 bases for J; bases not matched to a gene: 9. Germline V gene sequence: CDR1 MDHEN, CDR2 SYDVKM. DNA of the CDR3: TGTGCCAGCAGTTCCGGGGGACAGGGGGTTCAGAATGAGCAGTTCTTC. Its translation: CASSSGGQGVQNEQFF.

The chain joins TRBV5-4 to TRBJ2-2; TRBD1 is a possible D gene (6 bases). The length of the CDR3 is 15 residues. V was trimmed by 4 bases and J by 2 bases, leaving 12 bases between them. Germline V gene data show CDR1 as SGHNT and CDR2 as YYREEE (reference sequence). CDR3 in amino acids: CASSPPGQNTGELFF. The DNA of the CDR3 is TGTGCCAGCAGCCCCCCGGGACAAAACACCGGGGAGCTGTTTTTT.

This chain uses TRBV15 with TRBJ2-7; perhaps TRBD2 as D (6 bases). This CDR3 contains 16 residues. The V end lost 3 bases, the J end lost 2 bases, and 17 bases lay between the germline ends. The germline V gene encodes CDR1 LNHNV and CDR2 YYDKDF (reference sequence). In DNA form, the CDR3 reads TGTGCCACCAGCAGGCGGGATGGCCCCACTCCCTACGAGCAGTACTTC. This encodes CATSRRDGPTPYEQYF.

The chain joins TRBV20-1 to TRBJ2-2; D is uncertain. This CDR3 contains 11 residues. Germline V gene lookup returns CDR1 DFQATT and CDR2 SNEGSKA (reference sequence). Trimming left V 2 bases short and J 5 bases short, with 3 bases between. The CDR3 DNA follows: TGCAGTGCTAGACCGACCGGGGAGCTGTTTTTT. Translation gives CSARPTGELFF.

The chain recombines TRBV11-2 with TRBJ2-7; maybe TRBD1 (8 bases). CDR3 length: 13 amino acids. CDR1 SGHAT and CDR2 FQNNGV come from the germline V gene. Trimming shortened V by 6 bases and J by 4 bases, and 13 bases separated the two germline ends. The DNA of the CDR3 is TGTGCCAGCAGTACAGGGGGGGGATACGAGCAGTACTTC. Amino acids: CASSTGGGYEQYF.

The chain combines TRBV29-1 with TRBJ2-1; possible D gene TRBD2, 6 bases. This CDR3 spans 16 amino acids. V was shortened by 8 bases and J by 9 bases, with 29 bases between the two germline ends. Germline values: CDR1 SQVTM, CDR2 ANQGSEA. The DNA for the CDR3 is TGCAGCTTGGGGCTTGGAGGGACGGAAGAATCGAGTGAGCAGTTCTTC. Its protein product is CSLGLGGTEESSEQFF.

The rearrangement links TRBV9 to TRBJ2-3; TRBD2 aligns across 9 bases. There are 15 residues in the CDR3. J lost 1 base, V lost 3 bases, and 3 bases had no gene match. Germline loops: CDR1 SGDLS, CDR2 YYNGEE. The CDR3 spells CASSEAGGRTDTQYF. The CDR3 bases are TGTGCCAGCAGCGAAGCGGGAGGTCGCACAGATACGCAGTATTTT.

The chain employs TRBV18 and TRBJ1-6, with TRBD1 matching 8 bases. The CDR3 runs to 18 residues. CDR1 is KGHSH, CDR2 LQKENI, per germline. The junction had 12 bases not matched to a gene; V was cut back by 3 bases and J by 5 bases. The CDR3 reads CASSPRPPGQGNNSPLHF. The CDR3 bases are TGTGCCAGCTCACCCCGGCCCCCCGGACAGGGCAATAATTCACCCCTCCACTTT.

CDR3 loop: CASSPRRVDGSNQPQHF. The CDR3 DNA follows: TGTGCCAGCAGTCCTCGGCGGGTAGATGGTAGCAATCAGCCCCAGCATTTT. This chain connects TRBV28 to TRBJ1-5, with unresolved D. Trimming took 5 bases from V and 0 from J, leaving 17 bases between them. This CDR3 spans 17 amino acids. The germline gives CDR1 MDHEN, CDR2 SYDVKM.

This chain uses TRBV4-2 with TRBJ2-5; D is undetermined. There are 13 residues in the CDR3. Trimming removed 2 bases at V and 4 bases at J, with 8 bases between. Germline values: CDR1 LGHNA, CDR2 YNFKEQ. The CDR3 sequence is CASSQREAETQYF. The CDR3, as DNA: TGTGCCAGCAGCCAACGAGAGGCAGAGACCCAGTACTTC.